This TCR beta chain emerged from a study of CD8+ T cells in alopecia areata. At the level of the study: A regimen of oral tofacitinib, 5 to 10 mg twice daily, was given to treated patients.

Extracted RNA was reverse transcribed, and the resulting cDNA served as sequencing template. TCRdb's table, derived via immunoSEQ multiplex PCR, lists solely in-frame clones and lacks some. The sample holds about 100,000 clones, almost 60% seen once. V lost 4 bases and J 0 bases, leaving 10 bases between the germline ends. Germline V gives CDR1 SNHLY, CDR2 FYNNEI. This CDR3 is 15 amino acids long. Indicated treatment: oral pan-JAK inhibitor, 5-10 mg twice daily. The clonotype was recovered from a human donor with alopecia areata. J is TRBJ1-5 and V is TRBV2; the D is unclear. Here the sequenced sample was CD8+ T cells sorted from blood, taken around week 55, from a patient treated with tofacitinib. CDR3 in amino acids: CASSAGRNSNQPQHF. CDR3 bases: TGTGCCAGCAGTGCGGGCAGAAATAGCAATCAGCCCCAGCATTTT.